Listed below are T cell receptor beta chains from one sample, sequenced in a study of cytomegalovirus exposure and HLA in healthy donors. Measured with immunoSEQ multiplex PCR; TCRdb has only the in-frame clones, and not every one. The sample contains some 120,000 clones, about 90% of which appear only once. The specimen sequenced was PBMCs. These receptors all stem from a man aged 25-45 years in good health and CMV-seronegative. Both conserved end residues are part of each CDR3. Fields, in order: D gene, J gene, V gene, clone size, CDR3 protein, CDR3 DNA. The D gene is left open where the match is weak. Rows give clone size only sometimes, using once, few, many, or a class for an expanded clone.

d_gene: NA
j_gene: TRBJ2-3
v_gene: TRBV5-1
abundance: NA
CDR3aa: CASSLPAAGSDTQYF
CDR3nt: TGCGCCAGCAGCTTGCCCGCCGCGGGGTCAGATACGCAGTATTTT

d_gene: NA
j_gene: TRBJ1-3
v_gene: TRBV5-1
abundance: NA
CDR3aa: CASKVEAASGNTIYF
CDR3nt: TGCGCCAGCAAGGTTGAGGCGGCCTCTGGAAACACCATATATTTT

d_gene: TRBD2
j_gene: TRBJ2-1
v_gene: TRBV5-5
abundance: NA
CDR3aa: CASSEWTSGTREQFF
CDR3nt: TGTGCCAGCAGCGAGTGGACTAGCGGGACGCGTGAGCAGTTCTTC

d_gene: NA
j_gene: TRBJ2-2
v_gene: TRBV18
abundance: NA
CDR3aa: CASSRDSVTGELFF
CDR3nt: TGTGCCAGCTCACGGGACTCCGTGACCGGGGAGCTGTTTTTT

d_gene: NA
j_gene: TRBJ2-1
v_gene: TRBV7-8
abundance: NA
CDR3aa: CASSSGAGLSYNEQFF
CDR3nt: TGTGCCAGCAGTTCCGGGGCGGGATTGTCCTACAATGAGCAGTTCTTC

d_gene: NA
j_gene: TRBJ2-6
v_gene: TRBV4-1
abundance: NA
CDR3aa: CASSQEAGQSSPGANVLTF
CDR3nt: TGCGCCAGCAGCCAAGAGGCGGGCCAAAGTTCCCCTGGGGCCAACGTCCTGACTTTC

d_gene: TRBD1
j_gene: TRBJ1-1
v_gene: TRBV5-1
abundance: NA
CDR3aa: CASSLDLWTGARAFF
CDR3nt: TGCGCCAGCAGCTTGGATCTTTGGACAGGAGCCCGAGCTTTCTTT

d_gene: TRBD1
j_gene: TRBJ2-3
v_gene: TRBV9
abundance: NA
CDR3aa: CASSVSRGLDTQYF
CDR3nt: TGTGCCAGCAGCGTAAGCAGGGGGCTGGATACGCAGTATTTT

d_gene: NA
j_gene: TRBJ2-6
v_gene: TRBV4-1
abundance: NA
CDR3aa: CASSHPQVTSGANVLTF
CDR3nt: TGCGCCAGCAGCCACCCACAGGTTACCTCTGGGGCCAACGTCCTGACTTTC

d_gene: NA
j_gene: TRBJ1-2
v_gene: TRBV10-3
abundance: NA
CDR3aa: CAISDPPVERGYTF
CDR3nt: TGTGCCATCAGTGACCCGCCGGTCGAGCGGGGCTACACCTTC

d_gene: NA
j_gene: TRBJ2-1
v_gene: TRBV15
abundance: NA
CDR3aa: CATSRGGTTIYNEQFF
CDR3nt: TGTGCCACCAGCAGAGGCGGGACCACTATCTACAATGAGCAGTTCTTC

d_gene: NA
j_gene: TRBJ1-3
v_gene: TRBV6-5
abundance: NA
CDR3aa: CASSYSGGSGNTIYF
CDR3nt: TGTGCCAGCAGTTACTCGGGGGGATCTGGAAACACCATATATTTT

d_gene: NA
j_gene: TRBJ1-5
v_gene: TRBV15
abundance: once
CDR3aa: CATSRDWGDQPQHF
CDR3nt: TGTGCCACCAGCAGAGATTGGGGGGATCAGCCCCAGCATTTT

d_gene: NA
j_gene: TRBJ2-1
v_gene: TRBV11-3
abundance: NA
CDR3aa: CASSDNYNEQFF
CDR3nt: TGTGCCAGCAGCGACAACTACAATGAGCAGTTCTTC

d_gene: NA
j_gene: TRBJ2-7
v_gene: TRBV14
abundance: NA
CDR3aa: CASSQDSLRVAHEQYF
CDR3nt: TGTGCCAGCAGCCAAGATAGCTTGCGTGTGGCCCACGAGCAGTACTTC

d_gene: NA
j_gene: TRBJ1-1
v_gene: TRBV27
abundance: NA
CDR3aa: CASSTDTNTEAFF
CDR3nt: TGTGCCAGCAGTACGGACACGAACACTGAAGCTTTCTTT

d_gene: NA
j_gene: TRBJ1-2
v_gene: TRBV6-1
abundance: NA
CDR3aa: CASSEWGQSNYGYTF
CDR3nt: TGTGCCAGCAGTGAATGGGGCCAGAGCAACTATGGCTACACCTTC

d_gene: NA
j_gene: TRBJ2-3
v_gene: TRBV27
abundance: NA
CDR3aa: CASSSELDADTQYF
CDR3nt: TGTGCCAGCAGTTCGGAACTAGATGCAGATACGCAGTATTTT

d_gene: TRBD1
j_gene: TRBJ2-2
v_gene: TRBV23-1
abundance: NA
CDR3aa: CASKGQTNTGELFF
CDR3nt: TGCGCCAGCAAGGGACAGACGAACACCGGGGAGCTGTTTTTT

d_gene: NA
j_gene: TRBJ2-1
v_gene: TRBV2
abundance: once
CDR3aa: CASHPERSVNNEQFF
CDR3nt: TGTGCCAGCCATCCTGAACGGAGTGTCAACAATGAGCAGTTCTTC

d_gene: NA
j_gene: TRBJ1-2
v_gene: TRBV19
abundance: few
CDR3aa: CASSIGTNYGYTF
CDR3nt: TGTGCCAGTAGTATAGGGACAAACTATGGCTACACCTTC

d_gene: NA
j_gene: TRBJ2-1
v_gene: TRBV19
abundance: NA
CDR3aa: CASSIRETGYNEQFF
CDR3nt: TGTGCCAGTAGTATTAGGGAAACGGGGTACAATGAGCAGTTCTTC

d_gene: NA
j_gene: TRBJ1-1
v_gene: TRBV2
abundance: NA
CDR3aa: CASRPGAVTEAFF
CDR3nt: TGTGCCAGCAGGCCCGGAGCGGTCACTGAAGCTTTCTTT

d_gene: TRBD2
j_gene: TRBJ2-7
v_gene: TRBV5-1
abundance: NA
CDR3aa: CASSPGLAEPYEQYF
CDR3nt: TGCGCCAGCAGCCCGGGACTAGCGGAACCCTACGAGCAGTACTTC

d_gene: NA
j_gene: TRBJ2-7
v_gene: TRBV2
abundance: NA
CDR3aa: CASSPQGASGFYEQYF
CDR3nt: TGTGCCAGCAGTCCCCAGGGGGCTAGCGGCTTCTACGAGCAGTACTTC

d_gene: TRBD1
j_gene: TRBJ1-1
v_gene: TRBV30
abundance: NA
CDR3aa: CAWSADRGGEAFF
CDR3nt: TGTGCCTGGAGTGCGGACAGGGGGGGTGAAGCTTTCTTT

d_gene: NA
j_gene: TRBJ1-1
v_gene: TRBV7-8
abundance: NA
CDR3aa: CASSILGQQNTEAFF
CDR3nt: TGTGCCAGCAGTATCTTGGGGCAACAGAACACTGAAGCTTTCTTT

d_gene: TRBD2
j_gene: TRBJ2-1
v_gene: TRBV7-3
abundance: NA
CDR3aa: CASSPSGRDYNEQFF
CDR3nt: TGTGCCAGCAGCCCGAGCGGGAGAGACTACAATGAGCAGTTCTTC